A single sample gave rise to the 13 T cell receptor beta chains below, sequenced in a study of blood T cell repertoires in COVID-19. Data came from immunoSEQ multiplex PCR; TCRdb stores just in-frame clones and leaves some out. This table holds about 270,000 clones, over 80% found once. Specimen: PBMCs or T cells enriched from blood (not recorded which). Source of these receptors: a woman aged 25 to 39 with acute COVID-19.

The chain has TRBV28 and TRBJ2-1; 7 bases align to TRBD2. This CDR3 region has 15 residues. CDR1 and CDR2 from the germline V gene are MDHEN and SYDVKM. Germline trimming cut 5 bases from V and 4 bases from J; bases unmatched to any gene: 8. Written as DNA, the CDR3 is TGTGCCAGCAGTAACGGACTAGTCGGGTACAATGAGCAGTTCTTC. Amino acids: CASSNGLVGYNEQFF.

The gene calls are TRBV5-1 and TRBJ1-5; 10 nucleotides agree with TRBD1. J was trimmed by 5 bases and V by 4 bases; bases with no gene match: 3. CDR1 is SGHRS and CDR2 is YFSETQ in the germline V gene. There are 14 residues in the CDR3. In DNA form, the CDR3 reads TGCGCCAGCAGCCCCGGGACAGGGGATCAGCCCCAGCATTTT. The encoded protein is CASSPGTGDQPQHF.

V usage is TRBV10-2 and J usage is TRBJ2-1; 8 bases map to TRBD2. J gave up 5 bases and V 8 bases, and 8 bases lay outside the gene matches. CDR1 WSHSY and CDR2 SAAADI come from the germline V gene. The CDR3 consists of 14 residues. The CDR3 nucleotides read TGCGCCAGCTTTCGCGGGAGGACGAACAATGAGCAGTTCTTC. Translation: CASFRGRTNNEQFF.

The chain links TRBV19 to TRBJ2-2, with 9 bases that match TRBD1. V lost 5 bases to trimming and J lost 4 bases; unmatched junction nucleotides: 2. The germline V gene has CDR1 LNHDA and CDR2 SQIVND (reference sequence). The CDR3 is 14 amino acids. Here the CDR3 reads CASSVDRGTGELFF. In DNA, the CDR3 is TGTGCCAGTAGTGTGGACAGGGGCACCGGGGAGCTGTTTTTT.

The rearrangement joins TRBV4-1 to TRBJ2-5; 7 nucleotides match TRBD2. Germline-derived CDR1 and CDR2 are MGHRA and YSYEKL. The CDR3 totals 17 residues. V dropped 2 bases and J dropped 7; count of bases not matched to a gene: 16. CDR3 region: CASSQPSSLAARGTQYF. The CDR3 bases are TGCGCCAGCAGCCAACCTTCCAGCCTAGCGGCAAGAGGGACCCAGTACTTC.

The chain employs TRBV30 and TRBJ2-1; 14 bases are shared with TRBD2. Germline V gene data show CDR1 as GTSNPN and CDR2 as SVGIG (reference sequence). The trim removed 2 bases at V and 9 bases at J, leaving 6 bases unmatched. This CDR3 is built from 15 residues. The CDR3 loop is CAWSKGLAGVGEQFF. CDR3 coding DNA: TGTGCCTGGAGTAAGGGACTAGCGGGAGTGGGTGAGCAGTTCTTC.

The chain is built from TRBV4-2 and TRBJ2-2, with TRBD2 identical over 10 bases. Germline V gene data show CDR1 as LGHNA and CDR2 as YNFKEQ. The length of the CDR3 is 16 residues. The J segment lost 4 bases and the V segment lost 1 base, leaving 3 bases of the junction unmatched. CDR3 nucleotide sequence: TGTGCCAGCAGCCAAGTTATAGCGGGAGGCACCGGGGAGCTGTTTTTT. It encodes CASSQVIAGGTGELFF.

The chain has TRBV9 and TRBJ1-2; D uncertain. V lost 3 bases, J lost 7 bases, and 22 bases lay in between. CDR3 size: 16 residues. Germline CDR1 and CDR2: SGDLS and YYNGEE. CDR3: CASSAHLGSSLAGYTF. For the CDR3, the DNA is TGTGCCAGCAGCGCTCATCTCGGGTCATCCTTGGCTGGCTACACCTTC.

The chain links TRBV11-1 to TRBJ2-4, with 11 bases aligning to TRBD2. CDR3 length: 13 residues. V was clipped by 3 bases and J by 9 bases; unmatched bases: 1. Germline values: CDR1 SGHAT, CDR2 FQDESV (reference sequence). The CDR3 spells CASSFGLAGIQYF. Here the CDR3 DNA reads TGTGCCAGCAGCTTCGGACTAGCGGGCATTCAGTACTTC.

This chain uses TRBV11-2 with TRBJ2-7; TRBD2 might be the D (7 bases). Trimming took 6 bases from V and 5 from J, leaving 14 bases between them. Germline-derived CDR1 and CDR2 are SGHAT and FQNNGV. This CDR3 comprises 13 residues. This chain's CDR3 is CASSRGGLNEQYF. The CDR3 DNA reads TGTGCCAGCAGTAGGGGGGGGCTGAACGAGCAGTACTTC. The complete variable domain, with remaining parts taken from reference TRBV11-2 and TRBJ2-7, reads EAGVAQSPRYKIIEKRQSVAFWCNPISGHATLYWYQQILGQGPKLLIQFQNNGVVDDSQLPKDRFSAERLKGVDSTLKIQPAKLEDSAVYLCASSRGGLNEQYFGPGTRLTVT.

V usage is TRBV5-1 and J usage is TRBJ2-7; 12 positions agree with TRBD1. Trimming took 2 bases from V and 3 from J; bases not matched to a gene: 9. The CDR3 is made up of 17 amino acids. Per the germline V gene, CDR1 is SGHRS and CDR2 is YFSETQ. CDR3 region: CASSFTGTGGLGYEQYF. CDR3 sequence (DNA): TGCGCCAGCAGCTTTACCGGGACAGGGGGCCTCGGCTACGAGCAGTACTTC.

This CDR3 is CASSIDPPGQGAQDTQYF. The CDR3 coding sequence is TGTGCCAGTAGTATAGATCCTCCGGGACAGGGGGCGCAAGATACGCAGTATTTT. The chain recombines TRBV19 with TRBJ2-3; 12 positions agree with TRBD1. Germline CDR1 is LNHDA and CDR2 is SQIVND (reference sequence). CDR3 size: 18 residues. The junction had 9 bases not matched to a gene; V was cut back by 0 bases and J by 5 bases.

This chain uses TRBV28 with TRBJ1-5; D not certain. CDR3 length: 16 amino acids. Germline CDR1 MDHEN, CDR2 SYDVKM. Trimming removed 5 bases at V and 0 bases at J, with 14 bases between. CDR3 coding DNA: TGTGCCAGCAGTCGTCTCCCGGGTTATAGCAATCAGCCCCAGCATTTT. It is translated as CASSRLPGYSNQPQHF.